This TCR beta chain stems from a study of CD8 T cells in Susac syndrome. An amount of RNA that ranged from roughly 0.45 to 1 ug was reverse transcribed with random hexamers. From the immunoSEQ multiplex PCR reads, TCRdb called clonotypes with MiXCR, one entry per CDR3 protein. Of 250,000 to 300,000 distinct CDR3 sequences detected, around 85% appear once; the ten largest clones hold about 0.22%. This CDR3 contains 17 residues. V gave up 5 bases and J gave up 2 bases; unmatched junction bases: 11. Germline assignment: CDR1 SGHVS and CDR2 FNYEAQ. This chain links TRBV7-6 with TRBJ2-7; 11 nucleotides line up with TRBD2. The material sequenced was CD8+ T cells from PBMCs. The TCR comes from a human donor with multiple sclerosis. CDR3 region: CASSPPGLADLTYEQYF. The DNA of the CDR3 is TGTGCCAGCAGCCCCCCGGGACTAGCGGATTTGACCTACGAGCAGTACTTC.